These T cell receptor beta chains were read from a single sample in a study of blood T cell repertoires in COVID-19. Method: immunoSEQ multiplex PCR; TCRdb's copy keeps in-frame clones and lacks some. The top ten hold over 8.5% of the sample, which has 250,000 to 300,000 clones, under 90% seen once. Input material: peripheral blood. The receptors shown here come from a woman in her 30s with COVID-19, enrolled during active disease. Both conserved end residues are trimmed from each CDR3.

TRBJ2-1 TRBV14 ASSRTGTVINEQF
TRBJ2-5 TRBV7-7 ASCLGRGEQETQY
TRBJ2-5 TRBV11-3 ASSRLPGPLETQY
TRBJ2-1 TRBV29-1 SVEPGTSGGALNEQF
TRBJ1-5 TRBV1 TSSPGQDNQPQH
TRBJ2-5 TRBV28 ASSPRTSGVQETQY
TRBJ2-2 TRBV3-1/TRBV3-2 ASSPPVRGNGELF
TRBJ2-3 TRBV6-6 ASSPPGGRTDTQY
TRBJ1-5 TRBV6-5 ASSPDRGGNQPQH
TRBJ1-2 TRBV29-1 SVGGGGLYGYT
TRBJ2-1 TRBV18 ASSFYWAGTGDANEQF
TRBJ2-3 TRBV19 ASSIGSSGHTDTQY
TRBJ1-2 TRBV27 ASSLFMAGTYGYT
TRBJ1-2 TRBV6-5 ASSSNRGPDGYT
TRBJ2-7 TRBV5-4 ASSFSSATYEQY
TRBJ1-6 TRBV7-6 ASSLALGGLTSPLH
TRBJ1-1 TRBV7-2 ASSFRGGLGEAF
TRBJ2-1 TRBV3-1/TRBV3-2 ASSSLAGGLGNEQF
TRBJ2-7 TRBV20-1 SASGGVYSYEQY
TRBJ2-1 TRBV15 ATSRDPSGLYNEQF
TRBJ2-1 TRBV24-1 ATSGESYNEQF
TRBJ1-2 TRBV6-6 ASIEQGGLPYGYT
TRBJ1-1 TRBV6-1 ASSGTGTGKDTEAF
TRBJ2-7 TRBV5-1 ASSQDRDTSYEQY
TRBJ2-5 TRBV3-1/TRBV3-2 ASSQARIYQETQY
TRBJ1-1 TRBV12-3/TRBV12-4 ATGQVATEAF
TRBJ2-1 TRBV19 ASSRYSGGQITSSYNEQF
TRBJ2-3 TRBV30 AWGSPAGETDTQY
TRBJ2-1 TRBV5-5 ASSLVGLVSYNEQF
TRBJ1-1 TRBV11-2 ASSLVGTVLNTEAF
TRBJ2-7 TRBV10-1 ASSVSSYEQY
TRBJ1-2 TRBV6-5 ASSRAEGYGYT
TRBJ2-2 TRBV12-5 ASGLEGLAGRNTGELF
TRBJ1-2 TRBV19 ASSEDRGSGYT
TRBJ2-4 TRBV5-1 ASSWGDRAKNIQY
TRBJ1-1 TRBV30 AWSWGRDVEAF
TRBJ2-7 TRBV28 ASSFGAGWYEQY
TRBJ1-3 TRBV18 ASSPPGVSGNTIY
TRBJ2-1 TRBV9 ASSVGSSGGAHEQF
TRBJ1-4 TRBV2 ASKGRGDEKLF
TRBJ2-7 TRBV15 ATSRSYYEQY
TRBJ2-1 TRBV5-1 ASSLGAGGVLYNEQF
TRBJ1-2 TRBV6-6 ASSYKGDYGYT
TRBJ2-5 TRBV29-1 SVEAARGNLETQY
TRBJ2-1 TRBV29-1 SVIAGLENEQF
TRBJ2-1 TRBV10-1 ASSSGVYNEQF
TRBJ2-1 TRBV6-5 ASTAGGLLYNEQF
TRBJ2-1 TRBV27 ASSLNPGYFLDEQF
TRBJ2-5 TRBV28 ASTSRGKGEETQY
TRBJ2-3 TRBV3-1/TRBV3-2 ASSQGVPSTDTQY
TRBJ1-2 TRBV5-5 ASSCRRQPLEEDGYT
TRBJ2-7 TRBV27 ASGSLGYEQY